These 32 T cell receptor beta chains originate from one sample sequenced in a study of blood T cell repertoires in COVID-19. Clones were sequenced by immunoSEQ multiplex PCR, and TCRdb holds only the in-frame ones, with some missing. The data show about 230,000 clones, with approximately 87% seen just once and 2% to 3% held by the top ten. Sequences were obtained from peripheral blood. These TCRs come from an older woman with active or convalescent COVID-19.

A remark on this clone: This specimen includes other DNA sequences encoding the same CDR3. The chain employs TRBV7-2 and TRBJ1-4; D possibly corresponds to TRBD1 (5 bases). This CDR3 has 14 amino acids. The ends were cut back, 5 bases at V and 0 bases at J, with 7 bases in the middle. Germline V gene sequence: CDR1 SGHTA, CDR2 FQGNSA. The CDR3 is CASSPTATNEKLFF. The CDR3 DNA is TGTGCCAGCAGCCCGACAGCAACTAATGAAAAACTGTTTTTT.

V is TRBV7-2 and J is TRBJ1-5, with 7 bases lining up with TRBD1. The CDR3 has 14 residues. Germline CDR1 reads SGHTA; CDR2 reads FQGNSA. J lost 4 bases, V lost 1 base, and 1 base had no gene match. DNA for the CDR3: TGTGCCAGCAGCTTAGAACAGGGGAATCAGCCCCAGCATTTT. This translates into CASSLEQGNQPQHF.

The chain has TRBV9 and TRBJ2-3; TRBD2 agrees at 9 bases. V shed 0 bases, J shed 2 bases, and the junction held 4 bases outside the gene matches. Germline CDR1 reads SGDLS; CDR2 reads YYNGEE. The CDR3 loop spans 16 amino acids. This CDR3 reads CASSVGIAGVTDTQYF. DNA of the CDR3: TGTGCCAGCAGCGTAGGGATAGCGGGAGTCACAGATACGCAGTATTTT.

The chain recombines TRBV6-5 with TRBJ1-6, with unresolved D. The CDR3 is 16 residues long. CDR1 is MNHEY and CDR2 is SVGAGI in the germline V gene. V dropped 0 bases and J dropped 7 bases, with 13 bases sitting between them. The CDR3 here is CASSYSELTRNSPLHF. The DNA of the CDR3 is TGTGCCAGCAGTTACTCAGAGCTTACGAGGAATTCACCCCTCCACTTT.

This rearrangement joins TRBV6-6 to TRBJ1-6, with 8 bases identical to TRBD1. In germline, CDR1 is MNHNY, CDR2 SVGAGI (reference sequence). This CDR3 spans 16 amino acids. The V and J ends lost 5 bases and 5 bases, in that order; junction bases with no gene match: 8. The CDR3 DNA is TGTGCCAGCAGTCCTGTCGACAGGGGCGATAATTCACCCCTCCACTTT. The encoded protein is CASSPVDRGDNSPLHF.

The V and J genes are TRBV10-3 and TRBJ1-2; 7 nucleotides agree with TRBD1. The CDR3 has 14 amino acids. CDR1 and CDR2 from the germline V gene are ENHRY and SYGVKD. With V trimmed by 2 bases and J by 3 bases, 3 bases remained unmatched. CDR3 nucleotide sequence: TGTGCCATCAGTGAGGACAGGGATCACTATGGCTACACCTTC. It is translated as CAISEDRDHYGYTF.

The V and J genes are TRBV3-1 (or the pseudogene TRBV3-2) and TRBJ2-3, with TRBD2 matching over 14 bases. V trimming: 6 bases; J trimming: 2 bases; junction bases outside the gene matches: 13. CDR3 length: 19 amino acids. The germline V gene encodes CDR1 LGHDT and CDR2 YNNKEL (reference sequence). The CDR3 loop reads CASRGGLAGEGTLTDTQYF. The CDR3 DNA sequence: TGTGCCAGCAGGGGGGGACTAGCGGGAGAGGGGACCCTCACAGATACGCAGTATTTT.

V and J are TRBV30 and TRBJ1-2, with TRBD1 identical over 8 bases. CDR3 length: 14 residues. J lost 4 bases, V lost 8 bases, and 12 bases had no gene match. Germline V lookup: CDR1 GTSNPN, CDR2 SVGIG (reference sequence). The CDR3 region is CAVDFQGAGYGYTF. CDR3 nucleotides: TGTGCCGTAGACTTCCAGGGGGCGGGCTATGGCTACACCTTC.

This clone appeared a few times. V usage is TRBV9 and J usage is TRBJ2-1; no clear D. Deletions cut 0 bases from V and 9 bases from J, with 13 bases between. The CDR3 runs 14 residues. Germline CDR1 is SGDLS and CDR2 is YYNGEE. CDR3: CASSVEVSRGEQFF. Written as DNA, the CDR3 is TGTGCCAGCAGCGTAGAGGTGTCGCGCGGTGAGCAGTTCTTC. The full variable domain, rest sourced from reference TRBV9 and TRBJ2-1, is DSGVTQTPKHLITATGQRVTLRCSPRSGDLSVYWYQQSLDQGLQFLIQYYNGEERAKGNILERFSAQQFPDLHSELNLSSLELGDSALYFCASSVEVSRGEQFFGPGTRLTVL.

This chain uses TRBV6-6 with TRBJ1-2; D is unclear. CDR1 is MNHNY, CDR2 SVGAGI, per germline (reference sequence). V was cut by 4 bases and J by 7 bases, with 16 bases left in between. There are 14 residues in the CDR3. The CDR3 region is CASSWVRPAGGYTF. The CDR3 region has the DNA TGTGCCAGCAGTTGGGTGAGGCCGGCGGGTGGCTACACCTTC.

This clone was seen more than once but under ten times. V is TRBV7-9 and J is TRBJ2-6; 7 bases map to TRBD1. The CDR3 loop spans 18 amino acids. The ends lost 4 bases at V and 0 bases at J; junction bases unmatched: 9. Germline V gene lookup returns CDR1 SEHNR and CDR2 FQNEAQ (reference sequence). CDR3 sequence: CASSSNRGRGSGANVLTF. The DNA of the CDR3 is TGTGCCAGCAGCTCGAACAGGGGACGGGGCTCTGGGGCCAACGTCCTGACTTTC. Complete variable domain (other parts from reference TRBV7-9 and TRBJ2-6): DTGVSQNPRHKITKRGQNVTFRCDPISEHNRLYWYRQTLGQGPEFLTYFQNEAQLEKSRLLSDRFSAERPKGSFSTLEIQRTEQGDSAMYLCASSSNRGRGSGANVLTFGAGSRLTVL.

The chain uses TRBV28 and TRBJ2-5; 7 bases fit TRBD2. This CDR3 is 14 amino acids long. V lost 2 bases and J lost 3; bases outside the gene matches: 3. Germline V lookup: CDR1 MDHEN, CDR2 SYDVKM. This chain's CDR3 is CASSLNLAEETQYF. In nucleotides, the CDR3 is TGTGCCAGCAGTTTAAATCTAGCGGAAGAGACCCAGTACTTC. The full variable domain, rest sourced from reference TRBV28 and TRBJ2-5, is DVKVTQSSRYLVKRTGEKVFLECVQDMDHENMFWYRQDPGLGLRLIYFSYDVKMKEKGDIPEGYSVSREKKERFSLILESASTNQTSMYLCASSLNLAEETQYFGPGTRLLVL.

This sequence joins TRBV7-2 and TRBJ2-3, with 9 bases matching TRBD2. After removal of 1 base from V and 2 bases from J, the junction contained 4 bases not matched to a gene. This CDR3 is 16 amino acids long. Germline values: CDR1 SGHTA, CDR2 FQGNSA. DNA for the CDR3: TGTGCCAGCAGCTTAGTTAGCGGGGGAGTCACAGATACGCAGTATTTT. Encoded protein: CASSLVSGGVTDTQYF. Looking up the rest from reference TRBV7-2 and TRBJ2-3 gives the full variable domain: GAGVSQSPSNKVTEKGKDVELRCDPISGHTALYWYRQSLGQGLEFLIYFQGNSAPDKSGLPSDRFSAERTGGSVSTLTIQRTQQEDSAVYLCASSLVSGGVTDTQYFGPGTRLTVL.

The rearrangement uses TRBV9 and TRBJ1-6; D is undetermined. Trimming left V 1 base short and J 8 bases short, with 13 bases between. The germline gives CDR1 SGDLS, CDR2 YYNGEE. The CDR3 sequence is 15 residues long. CDR3 sequence (DNA): TGTGCCAGCAGCGTACGTCCTTCCGGGGATTCACCCCTCCACTTT. Encoded protein: CASSVRPSGDSPLHF.

The chain uses TRBV7-8 and TRBJ1-2; TRBD1 matches 7 bases. CDR3 length: 14 amino acids. Trimming at V came to 3 bases and at J to 5 bases, leaving 6 bases not matched to a gene. Germline lookup yields CDR1 SGHVS and CDR2 FQNEAQ. CDR3 sequence (DNA): TGTGCCAGCAGCTTGACAGGGACTTCTTATGGCTACACCTTC. Its protein is CASSLTGTSYGYTF. The whole variable domain, remainder taken from reference TRBV7-8 and TRBJ1-2, is GAGVSQSPRYKVAKRGQDVALRCDPISGHVSLFWYQQALGQGPEFLTYFQNEAQLDKSGLPSDRFFAERPEGSVSTLKIQRTQQEDSAVYLCASSLTGTSYGYTFGSGTRLTVV.

This sequence joins TRBV29-1 and TRBJ1-1; D might be TRBD1 (5 bases). The CDR3 totals 14 residues. Germline lookup yields CDR1 SQVTM and CDR2 ANQGSEA. V dropped 7 bases and J dropped 1 base, with 16 bases sitting between them. Here the CDR3 reads CSAPPLTANTEAFF. The CDR3 DNA sequence: TGCAGCGCCCCCCCACTGACAGCGAACACTGAAGCTTTCTTT.

The chain couples TRBV7-3 to TRBJ2-2; 7 bases match TRBD2. The CDR3 is 16 amino acids. The germline V gene encodes CDR1 SGHTA and CDR2 FQGTGA. V lost 1 base to trimming and J lost 5 bases; unmatched junction nucleotides: 7. CDR3 nucleotide sequence: TGTGCCAGCAGCTTAAGTGGGGGGACTACGACCGGGGAGCTGTTTTTT. This sequence encodes CASSLSGGTTTGELFF. Complete variable domain (other parts from reference TRBV7-3 and TRBJ2-2): GAGVSQTPSNKVTEKGKYVELRCDPISGHTALYWYRQSLGQGPEFLIYFQGTGAADDSGLPNDRFFAVRPEGSVSTLKIQRTERGDSAVYLCASSLSGGTTTGELFFGEGSRLTVL.

This chain connects TRBV7-9 to TRBJ2-6, with no clear D. CDR3 length: 13 residues. Germline lookup yields CDR1 SEHNR and CDR2 FQNEAQ (reference sequence). With 5 bases removed from V and 2 bases from J, the gap between germline ends came to 4 bases. CDR3 loop: CASSATGANVLTF. Here the CDR3 DNA reads TGTGCCAGCAGCGCGACTGGGGCCAACGTCCTGACTTTC.

V is TRBV10-3 and J is TRBJ1-1; TRBD1 might be the D (6 bases). The length of the CDR3 is 13 residues. With 8 bases removed from V and 3 bases from J, the gap between germline ends came to 13 bases. Germline CDR1 ENHRY, CDR2 SYGVKD. The CDR3 here is CAIGGGEDTEAFF. CDR3 sequence (DNA): TGTGCCATCGGGGGGGGCGAGGACACTGAAGCTTTCTTT.

This clone showed up just once. The rearrangement uses TRBV5-1 and TRBJ1-3; 9 nucleotides agree with TRBD1. Germline loops: CDR1 SGHRS, CDR2 YFSETQ. With V trimmed by 4 bases and J by 7 bases, 6 bases remained unmatched. CDR3 length: 14 amino acids. The CDR3, as DNA: TGCGCCAGCAGCACGGGACAGGGAGAGAACACCATATATTTT. Its translation: CASSTGQGENTIYF.

The DNA for the CDR3 is TGTGCCAGCAGTTACTCAGCGGCCTCTGGGGCCAACGTCCTGACTTTC. Translation gives CASSYSAASGANVLTF. The chain carries TRBV6-6 and TRBJ2-6; possible D gene TRBD2, 5 bases. Trimming shortened V by 0 bases and J by 0 bases, and 6 bases separated the two germline ends. The CDR3 sequence is 16 residues long. The germline V gene encodes CDR1 MNHNY and CDR2 SVGAGI (reference sequence).

Turning to this clone: The junction does not match germline at one end; this may be a read error. The chain combines TRBV7-2 with TRBJ2-3; D might be TRBD2 (7 bases). Germline V gives CDR1 SGHTA, CDR2 FQGNSA. The CDR3 runs 16 residues. Here the CDR3 reads CASTLLGGPAGDTQYF. CDR3 bases: TGTGCCAGCACCTTACTCGGGGGGCCCGCCGGGGATACGCAGTATTTT.

The chain recombines TRBV7-9 with TRBJ1-1; the D gene is possibly TRBD1 (6 bases). The CDR3 runs 11 residues. With 8 bases removed from V and 6 bases from J, the gap between germline ends came to 10 bases. CDR1 and CDR2 (germline): SEHNR, FQNEAQ (reference sequence). The CDR3 region is CASGQTSEAFF. Here the CDR3 DNA reads TGTGCCAGCGGACAGACCTCTGAAGCTTTCTTT. Full variable domain (outside the CDR3, taken from reference TRBV7-9 and TRBJ1-1): DTGVSQNPRHKITKRGQNVTFRCDPISEHNRLYWYRQTLGQGPEFLTYFQNEAQLEKSRLLSDRFSAERPKGSFSTLEIQRTEQGDSAMYLCASGQTSEAFFGQGTRLTVV.

V usage is TRBV12-3 or TRBV12-4 and J usage is TRBJ2-7; the D gene is possibly TRBD2 (5 bases). This CDR3 region has 13 residues. The V end was cut by 1 base, the J end by 4 bases, with 8 bases between. CDR3 loop: CASSLGLLYEQYF. For the CDR3, the DNA is TGTGCCAGCAGTTTAGGACTACTTTACGAGCAGTACTTC.

The chain employs TRBV19 and TRBJ2-3, with TRBD2 matching over 7 bases. The CDR3 runs to 13 residues. V gave up 8 bases and J gave up 3 bases; unmatched junction bases: 5. The germline V gene has CDR1 LNHDA and CDR2 SQIVND (reference sequence). CDR3 loop: CASEERETDTQYF. The CDR3 nucleotides are TGTGCCAGTGAGGAGCGGGAAACAGATACGCAGTATTTT.

This clone was counted only a few times. The genes are TRBV6-5 and TRBJ1-1, with unresolved D. V lost 8 bases to trimming and J lost 1 base, with 14 bases between them. The CDR3 consists of 14 residues. The germline CDR1 and CDR2 sequences are MNHEY and SVGAGI. In DNA, the CDR3 is TGTGCCAGCCTAGCGCGCCATCAGAACACTGAAGCTTTCTTT. This sequence encodes CASLARHQNTEAFF.

The V gene is TRBV29-1, the J gene TRBJ1-4; TRBD1 aligns across 10 bases. The CDR3 runs to 14 residues. After removal of 8 bases from V and 7 bases from J, the junction contained 10 bases not matched to a gene. Germline lookup yields CDR1 SQVTM and CDR2 ANQGSEA. CDR3 in amino acids: CSFLKGQGSEKLFF. For the CDR3, the DNA is TGCAGCTTTCTAAAGGGACAGGGGAGTGAAAAACTGTTTTTT.

The chain has TRBV21-1 and TRBJ2-4; the table gives TRBD2 as D, unverified against the DNA. TRBV21-1 is given as a pseudogene. The CDR3 covers 22 residues. The CDR3 bases are TGTGCCAGCTCCTCCTCGAGGGGGAGTAGCGGGATTCGGTCAATAGCCAAAAACATTCAGTACTTC. It specifies CASSSSRGSSGIRSIAKNIQYF.

The V gene is TRBV5-4, the J gene TRBJ2-2; D unclear. Trimming cost V 4 bases and J 4 bases, with 8 bases left between them. Germline lookup yields CDR1 SGHNT and CDR2 YYREEE (reference sequence). The CDR3 sequence is 13 residues long. The CDR3: CASSGQVTGELFF. The CDR3 DNA follows: TGTGCCAGCAGCGGGCAGGTCACCGGGGAGCTGTTTTTT.

V is TRBV12-5 and J is TRBJ1-4, with 9 bases matching TRBD1. The CDR3 extends over 18 amino acids. V gave up 3 bases and J gave up 3 bases; unmatched junction bases: 11. Looked up from germline, CDR1 is LGHNT and CDR2 is FRNRAP. This CDR3 is CASGFTGQGRQANEKLFF. Written as DNA, the CDR3 is TGTGCTAGTGGTTTTACGGGACAGGGAAGGCAGGCTAATGAAAAACTGTTTTTT.

The V and J genes are TRBV12-5 and TRBJ1-4, with D unresolved. The CDR3 loop spans 14 amino acids. Germline V gives CDR1 LGHNT, CDR2 FRNRAP. Trimming pared 3 bases from V and 8 bases from J, leaving 13 bases between. The CDR3 sequence is CASGFPSLGEKLFF. Here the CDR3 DNA reads TGTGCTAGTGGTTTTCCCTCCCTCGGGGAAAAACTGTTTTTT.

This chain uses TRBV18 with TRBJ1-4; 7 nucleotides align to TRBD1. Trimming took 0 bases from V and 0 from J; bases not matched to a gene: 1. The CDR3 is 16 amino acids. Germline V gene sequence: CDR1 KGHSH, CDR2 LQKENI. The CDR3 here is CASSPPQGATNEKLFF. Here the CDR3 DNA reads TGTGCCAGCTCACCACCCCAGGGGGCAACTAATGAAAAACTGTTTTTT. Looking up the rest from reference TRBV18 and TRBJ1-4 gives the full variable domain: NAGVMQNPRHLVRRRGQEARLRCSPMKGHSHVYWYRQLPEEGLKFMVYLQKENIIDESGMPKERFSAEFPKEGPSILRIQQVVRGDSAAYFCASSPPQGATNEKLFFGSGTQLSVL.